The following is a TCR beta chain sequence with its context. Per the authors' pipeline: The authors estimated nucleated cell counts from reference gene primer amplification. The protocol was immunoSEQ multiplex PCR, while the TCRdb copy is restricted to in-frame clones and leaves out a portion. From that table come the V and J calls and clone size; the DNA was used to work out D and trimming. Among 250,000 or so clones listed, 80% to 90% were seen once. The data belong to a study of blood T cell repertoires in COVID-19. Across the study: Sites across the United States, Italy and Spain contributed samples from acute and convalescent COVID-19. Sources were T cells, B-cell-depleted T cells, or PBMCs; the material itself was cDNA or gDNA.

Trimming cost V 0 bases and J 7 bases; bases outside gene matches: 8. Germline assignment: CDR1 LGHNA and CDR2 YSLEER. This CDR3 region has 16 residues. V gene TRBV4-3 combines with J gene TRBJ1-4; 7 nucleotides line up with TRBD1. The TCR originated in a woman between 65 and 79 years old with acute or convalescent COVID-19. Sequenced material: peripheral blood. The CDR3 DNA is TGCGCCAGCAGCCAAGATTTAGGGACAGAGGGTGAAAAACTGTTTTTT. Its protein product is CASSQDLGTEGEKLFF.